This is a list of T cell receptor beta chains from one sample in a study of T cells after yellow fever vaccination. TCRdb analysed the 5' RACE reads with MiXCR anew, one entry per CDR3 protein. Of more than 65,000 distinct CDR3 sequences listed, about 14% are singletons. The starting material was CD8+ T cells not binding an NS4B(214-222) dextramer, sorted from PBMCs, obtained approximately 22 days after the first yellow fever vaccination. Receptors originate from a young man who received the YFV17D yellow fever vaccine. Each CDR3 is given with its conserved first and last residue. D genes are given only for firm matches. Clone size is stated in some rows and not others, as once, few, many or a class when expanded.

v_gene	j_gene	abundance	d_gene	CDR3nt	CDR3aa
TRBV12-3/TRBV12-4	TRBJ1-2	-	TRBD1	TGTGCCACCATAGAGGGGGCCGGCTATGGCTACACCTTC	CATIEGAGYGYTF
TRBV4-1	TRBJ2-1	few	TRBD1	TGCGCCAGCAGCCGCAGGGACAGGGAGAGTGAGCAGTTCTTC	CASSRRDRESEQFF
TRBV7-6	TRBJ2-3	-	-	TGTGCCAGCAGCGGGGGTCCTAGCACAGATACGCAGTATTTT	CASSGGPSTDTQYF
TRBV9	TRBJ2-6	-	-	TGTGCCAGCAGCGTAACGGGGCGCGCCTCTGGGGCCAACGTCCTGACTTTC	CASSVTGRASGANVLTF
TRBV5-1	TRBJ1-6	-	-	TGCGCCAGCAGCTTGGCGGGATATTCACCCCTCCACTTT	CASSLAGYSPLHF
TRBV28	TRBJ2-3	few	-	TGTGCCAGCACCATGGGACTCCGAGATCAGTATTTT	CASTMGLRDQYF
TRBV4-1	TRBJ2-7	-	TRBD1	TGCGCCAGCAGCCGAGACAGGGGCCCCTCGGGGGAGCAGTACTTC	CASSRDRGPSGEQYF
TRBV7-9	TRBJ2-7	-	-	TGTGCCAGCAGCTTAGGTTGGCACGACGAATTC	CASSLGWHDEF
TRBV12-3/TRBV12-4	TRBJ2-3	-	-	TGTGCCAGCAGGGCACTAGATTCTACGCAGTATTTT	CASRALDSTQYF
TRBV28	TRBJ1-2	few	-	TGTGCCAGCAGCACCTTCAGGGTGGGGGTCTATGGCTACACCTTC	CASSTFRVGVYGYTF
TRBV7-6	TRBJ1-1	-	TRBD1	TGTGCCAGCACCCCTCTGCTGGCGGGACAGGGAGGAGTAGCTTTCTTT	CASTPLLAGQGGVAFF
TRBV4-1	TRBJ1-4	-	TRBD1	TGCGCCAGCAGCCAAGCCGGGACAGCTAATGAAAAACTGTTTTTT	CASSQAGTANEKLFF
TRBV4-2	TRBJ2-1	few	-	TGTGCCAGCAGATGGGCCCCGGGAGAAGCCTACAATGAGCAGTTCTTC	CASRWAPGEAYNEQFF
TRBV6-2/TRBV6-3	TRBJ2-3	few	TRBD2	TGTGCCAGCAGTTACGGACTAGCGGGGGGGCCAGGAGATACGCAGTATTTT	CASSYGLAGGPGDTQYF
TRBV27	TRBJ2-7	few	TRBD1	TGTGCCAGCAGTCCTCGGACAGGGGGCTGGGACGAGCAGTACTTC	CASSPRTGGWDEQYF
TRBV6-1	TRBJ2-7	few	TRBD1	TGTGCCAGCAGTGTCCTAAGGGACAGCTCCTACGAGCAGTACTTC	CASSVLRDSSYEQYF
TRBV9	TRBJ2-1	-	-	TGTGCCAGCAGTCCGAGCACGGGGGTCATCTACAATGAGCAGTTCTTC	CASSPSTGVIYNEQFF
TRBV29-1	TRBJ2-5	many	-	TGCAGCGTTGAGGCCAGCCAAGAGACCCAGTACTTC	CSVEASQETQYF
TRBV27	TRBJ2-3	once	TRBD2	TGTGCCAGCAGTTTAGCGGGGGGGCTCCGAAATACGCAGTATTTT	CASSLAGGLRNTQYF
TRBV5-6	TRBJ1-1	many	-	TGTGCCAGCAGCTTGGAACGGTACGGGACGCCTGCTGAAGCTTTCTTT	CASSLERYGTPAEAFF
TRBV29-1	TRBJ1-2	-	-	TGCAGCGTTGAGGGGGTGGGCGCGTATGGCTACACCTTC	CSVEGVGAYGYTF
TRBV4-1	TRBJ1-1	-	TRBD1	TGCGCCAGCAGCCAAGAACGACAGGGGGCCACTGAAGCTTTCTTT	CASSQERQGATEAFF
TRBV6-5	TRBJ2-2	few	-	TGTGCCAGCAGTTACGGGGTTGACGGCGGGGAGCTGTTTTTT	CASSYGVDGGELFF
TRBV9	TRBJ2-7	few	-	TGTGCCAGCAGCGTGGGGGGAACAGTCTCCTACGAGCAGTACTTC	CASSVGGTVSYEQYF
TRBV6-2/TRBV6-3	TRBJ1-1	-	-	TGTGCCAGCACCCCCCGATTGGACACCTGGTACACTGAAGCTTTCTTT	CASTPRLDTWYTEAFF
TRBV6-5	TRBJ1-5	-	-	TGTGCCAGCAGTTACTCAGGGTCGGGCAAACAGCCCCAGCATTTT	CASSYSGSGKQPQHF
TRBV6-5	TRBJ2-7	-	TRBD2	TGTGCCAGCAGTTCAAGCGGGGGGTTTCACGAGCAGTACTTC	CASSSSGGFHEQYF
TRBV4-1	TRBJ1-2	few	-	TGCGCCAGCAGCCAAGATTTGGTTGATGGCTACACCTTC	CASSQDLVDGYTF
TRBV6-4	TRBJ2-1	many	-	TGTGCCAGCAGTCTTACCGGGACCAACAATGAGCAGTTCTTC	CASSLTGTNNEQFF
TRBV5-1	TRBJ2-1	-	TRBD2	TGCGCCAGCAGCAGCCCCGGGGGGACCGGCAATGAGCAGTTCTTC	CASSSPGGTGNEQFF
TRBV5-1	TRBJ2-1	-	-	TGCGCCAGCAGCTTCGGGAATACGGAGCAGTTCTTC	CASSFGNTEQFF
TRBV3-1	TRBJ1-4	few	-	TGTGCCAGCAGCTGGGGAGGGCCGAATGAAAAACTGTTTTTT	CASSWGGPNEKLFF
TRBV5-5	TRBJ1-4	-	-	TGTGCCAGCAGCTTCCGGGATTTTAATGAAAAACTGTTTTTT	CASSFRDFNEKLFF
TRBV12-5	TRBJ2-7	-	-	TGTGCTAGTGCCCACCCGGCCCAGGGGACCTACGAGCAGTACTTC	CASAHPAQGTYEQYF
TRBV5-1	TRBJ1-1	-	-	TGCGCCAGCAGCTTCGGGGACACTGAAGCTTTCTTT	CASSFGDTEAFF
TRBV29-1	TRBJ2-5	few	-	TGCAGCGTTGATAAGGGGGTACAAGAGACCCAGTACTTC	CSVDKGVQETQYF
TRBV11-2	TRBJ2-1	-	TRBD1	TGTGCCAGCAGCTTAATTGTCCGGGACAGATACAATGAGCAGTTCTTC	CASSLIVRDRYNEQFF
TRBV4-3	TRBJ1-2	-	-	TGCGCCAGCAGCCAGGCCGGGCAAGGGGGCTACACCTTC	CASSQAGQGGYTF
TRBV4-1	TRBJ2-1	many	-	TGCGCCAGCAGCCAAGACGTCCCTCTGGGGGGCAATGAGCAGTTCTTC	CASSQDVPLGGNEQFF
TRBV5-1	TRBJ2-3	-	-	TGCGCCAGCAGCTTGGCCGGCCGCCCGGATACGCAGTATTTT	CASSLAGRPDTQYF
TRBV9	TRBJ2-5	-	-	TGTGCCAGCAGCCCGGGTAGGTGGACCCAAGAGACCCAGTACTTC	CASSPGRWTQETQYF
TRBV3-1	TRBJ2-7	few	-	TGTGCCAGCAGCCTAACAACAGGGACCGACTACGAGCAGTACTTC	CASSLTTGTDYEQYF
TRBV5-5	TRBJ1-1	few	-	TGTGCCAGCAGCCTATTCGGGAGAACTGAAGCTTTCTTT	CASSLFGRTEAFF
TRBV11-2	TRBJ2-7	few	-	TGTGCCAGCAGCTTAGAGAGGGGGGGACTCTACGAGCAGTACTTC	CASSLERGGLYEQYF
TRBV9	TRBJ2-7	-	TRBD1	TGTGCCAGCAGCGCCCGGACAGGGGAGTTAGACGAGCAGTACTTC	CASSARTGELDEQYF
TRBV4-2	TRBJ2-7	-	TRBD1	TGTGCCAGCAGCCCTCCAACCGGGACAGGGGGTCGGTACGAGCAGTACTTC	CASSPPTGTGGRYEQYF
TRBV28	TRBJ2-6	few	-	TGTGCCACCTCTGGACGGGACTCTGGGGCCAACGTCCTGACTTTC	CATSGRDSGANVLTF
TRBV20-1	TRBJ2-5	few	TRBD1	TGCAGTGGCAGTCAACCGGGACAGATGCTTCAAGAGACCCAGTACTTC	CSGSQPGQMLQETQYF
TRBV10-2	TRBJ2-1	few	-	TGCGCCAGCAGTGTTCCCGGGGGCGACTACAATGAGCAGTTCTTC	CASSVPGGDYNEQFF
TRBV12-3/TRBV12-4	TRBJ2-7	few	-	TGTGCCAGCAGTTTACTCGAAGGCGGGACGTGGTACGAGCAGTACTTC	CASSLLEGGTWYEQYF
TRBV4-1	TRBJ2-2	few	-	TGCGCCAGCAGCCAAGGGGGGGATGGGGAGCTGTTTTTT	CASSQGGDGELFF
TRBV6-1	TRBJ1-4	few	-	TGTGCCAGCAGTCCCGGCCTCGCTGGGGAAAAACTGTTTTTT	CASSPGLAGEKLFF
TRBV25-1	TRBJ2-2	-	-	TGTGCCAGCAGTGACTCCGACAGCACCGGGGAGCTGTTTTTT	CASSDSDSTGELFF
TRBV9	TRBJ2-1	-	TRBD2	TGTGCCAGCAGCGCCGGGGGGGCCCCCAATGAGCAGTTCTTC	CASSAGGAPNEQFF
TRBV27	TRBJ1-3	few	TRBD1	TGTGCCAGCAGTCTCCTCGGACAGGGGGGAAACACCATATATTTT	CASSLLGQGGNTIYF
TRBV7-9	TRBJ2-7	few	-	TGTGCCAGCAGCTCCCGGCAGGCCCAGACTTGGGAGCAGTACTTC	CASSSRQAQTWEQYF
TRBV27	TRBJ2-7	many	TRBD2	TGTGCCAGCAGTACAGCGGGGGCGCAATACGAGCAGTACTTC	CASSTAGAQYEQYF
TRBV11-2	TRBJ2-3	few	TRBD2	TGTGCCAGCAGCCCGTGGGCGGGGGGGCTCACAGATACGCAGTATTTT	CASSPWAGGLTDTQYF
TRBV7-2	TRBJ2-5	-	TRBD2	TGTGCCAGCAGCTTAGTGATAGCGGGGGGGCGAGAGACCCAGTACTTC	CASSLVIAGGRETQYF